This TCR beta chain was found in a study of cytomegalovirus exposure and HLA in healthy donors. Study-wide results and limits: Researchers catalogued about 160 TCR beta chains as cytomegalovirus-associated. High specificity and sensitivity for cytomegalovirus status were reported for the classifier. Earlier results showed most TCR beta V segments being productive about 87% or about 30% of the time.

The CDR3 is 15 amino acids. Germline CDR1 SGHRS, CDR2 YFSETQ. Trimming took 0 bases from V and 0 from J, leaving 7 bases between them. Primers included in the PCR were 60 Vbeta and 13 Jbeta primers. Original data processing: Later reanalysis found 75 million to 100 million unique TCR beta chains, around 10 million of them shared. TCRdb's copy holds only in-frame clones and misses some; the assay was immunoSEQ multiplex PCR. V and J calls and clone size are as listed in that table; D and trimming were resolved from the DNA. The table lists around 140,000 clones, 70% to 90% of them singletons. Note on this clone: The target antigen is unknown.

This TCR was sampled from a man in his forties in good health and CMV-seronegative. V is TRBV5-1 and J is TRBJ1-3; D remains ambiguous. The sample consisted of PBMCs. CDR3 residues: CASSLGRSSGNTIYF. CDR3 DNA: TGCGCCAGCAGCTTGGGAAGGAGCTCTGGAAACACCATATATTTT.